The clone carrying this TCR beta chain was recorded only once. Per the germline V gene, CDR1 is MNHEY and CDR2 is SVGAGI. The CDR3 is 13 residues long. Trimming removed 8 bases from V and 6 bases from J; junction bases left unmatched: 9. Assay: immunoSEQ multiplex PCR; the TCRdb copy retains only in-frame clones and omits some. The repertoire includes some 330,000 clones, under 90% of them detected once, and approximately 1.8% sits in the top ten. This sample stems from a study of blood T cell repertoires in COVID-19. What was sequenced was peripheral blood. The chain joins TRBV6-5 to TRBJ1-1, with 7 bases aligning to TRBD1. The receptor comes from a woman in her twenties or thirties with COVID-19, enrolled during active disease. CDR3 DNA sequence: TGTGCCAGCCGACAGGGATGGCCCCCTGAAGCTTTCTTT. It is translated as CASRQGWPPEAFF.